This entry lists 2 T cell receptor beta chains sequenced from one sample in a study of PD-1 blockade in classical Hodgkin lymphoma (dated by TCRdb to about 2020). Receptor libraries were prepared by the immunoSEQ multiplex PCR assay. This immuneACCESS table, as held by TCRdb, lists in-frame sequences with V and J called but not all clones. Of the missing ones, under half trace to an unresolved V gene in checked studies; the others have no known cause. For this sample the table gives about 17,000 clones, of which approximately 90% were detected only once. The top ten constitute about 4% of the sample. The label giving this sample's time point can be read as: newly diagnosed, previously untreated cHL patient sample. Sequencing used peripheral blood mononuclear cells (PBMCs). These receptors originate from a human donor with classical Hodgkin lymphoma.

This chain uses TRBV6-1 with TRBJ2-1; 10 bases align to TRBD2. V trimming: 2 bases; J trimming: 7 bases; junction bases outside the gene matches: 2. The CDR3 totals 14 residues. The V gene's germline CDR1 is MNHNS and CDR2 SASEGT. This CDR3 is CASSESGRANEQFF. CDR3 DNA: TGTGCCAGCAGTGAAAGCGGGAGGGCGAATGAGCAGTTCTTC.

The chain couples TRBV19 to TRBJ2-7; 8 bases match TRBD1. This CDR3 is 14 amino acids long. Germline V gene sequence: CDR1 LNHDA, CDR2 SQIVND (reference sequence). V was pared by 10 bases and J by 1 base, with 9 bases of the junction left unmatched. CDR3 loop: CATGPRGQSYEQYF. CDR3 in DNA: TGTGCCACGGGGCCCAGGGGGCAATCCTACGAGCAGTACTTC.